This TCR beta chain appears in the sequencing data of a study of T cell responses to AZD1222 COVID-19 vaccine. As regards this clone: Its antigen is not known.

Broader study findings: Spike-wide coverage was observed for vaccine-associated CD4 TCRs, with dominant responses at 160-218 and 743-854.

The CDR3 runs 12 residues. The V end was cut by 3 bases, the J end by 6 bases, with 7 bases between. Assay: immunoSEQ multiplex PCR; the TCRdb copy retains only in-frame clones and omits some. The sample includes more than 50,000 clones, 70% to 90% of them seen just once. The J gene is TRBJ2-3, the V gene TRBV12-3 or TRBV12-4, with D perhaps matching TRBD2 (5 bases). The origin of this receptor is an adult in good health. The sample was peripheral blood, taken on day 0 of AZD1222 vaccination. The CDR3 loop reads CASSLRGDTQYF. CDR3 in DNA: TGTGCCAGCAGTTTGCGCGGGGATACGCAGTATTTT.